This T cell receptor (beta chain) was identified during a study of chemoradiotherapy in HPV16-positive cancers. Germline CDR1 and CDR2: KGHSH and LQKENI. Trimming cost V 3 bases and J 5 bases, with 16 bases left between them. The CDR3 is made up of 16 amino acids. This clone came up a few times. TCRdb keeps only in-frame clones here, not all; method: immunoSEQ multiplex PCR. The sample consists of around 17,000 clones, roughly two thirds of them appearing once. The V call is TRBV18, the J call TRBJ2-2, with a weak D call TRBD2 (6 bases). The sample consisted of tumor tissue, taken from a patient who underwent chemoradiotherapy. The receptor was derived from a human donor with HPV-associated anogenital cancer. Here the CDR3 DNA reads TGTGCCAGCTCACCGGGGGGACCAACGACTACCGGGGAGCTGTTTTTT. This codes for CASSPGGPTTTGELFF.